This TCR beta chain was identified in a study of OX40 agonist ivuxolimab in advanced cancers. As for the study in general: Ivuxolimab is an agonistic anti-OX40 (CD134) antibody, and patients were treated with it. Among those enrolled, mean age was approximately 60 years (range 23 to 79) and 75% to 85% were male. General study findings and limits: Relative to CD4+ cells, CD8+ T cells on average had more expanded clones.

Of note for this clone: Its matching antigen is unknown.

The method was immunoSEQ multiplex PCR; TCRdb's version includes in-frame clones alone and lacks a portion of them. The data show 25,000 to 35,000 clones, with about 80% seen just once and 11% held by the top ten. This sequence originates from an adult with an advanced solid tumor such as melanoma, head and neck, liver or kidney cancer. This specimen consisted of CD4+ or CD8+ T cells sorted from blood, obtained in a trial of the OX40 agonist ivuxolimab.

The CDR3: CASTGRGLNIQYF. CDR3 DNA: TGTGCCAGCACCGGGCGGGGACTAAACATTCAGTACTTC. This rearrangement joins TRBV28 to TRBJ2-4; tentatively, D is TRBD2 (6 bases). The germline V gene has CDR1 MDHEN and CDR2 SYDVKM. V was cut by 7 bases and J by 6 bases, with 13 bases left in between. The CDR3 is 13 residues long.